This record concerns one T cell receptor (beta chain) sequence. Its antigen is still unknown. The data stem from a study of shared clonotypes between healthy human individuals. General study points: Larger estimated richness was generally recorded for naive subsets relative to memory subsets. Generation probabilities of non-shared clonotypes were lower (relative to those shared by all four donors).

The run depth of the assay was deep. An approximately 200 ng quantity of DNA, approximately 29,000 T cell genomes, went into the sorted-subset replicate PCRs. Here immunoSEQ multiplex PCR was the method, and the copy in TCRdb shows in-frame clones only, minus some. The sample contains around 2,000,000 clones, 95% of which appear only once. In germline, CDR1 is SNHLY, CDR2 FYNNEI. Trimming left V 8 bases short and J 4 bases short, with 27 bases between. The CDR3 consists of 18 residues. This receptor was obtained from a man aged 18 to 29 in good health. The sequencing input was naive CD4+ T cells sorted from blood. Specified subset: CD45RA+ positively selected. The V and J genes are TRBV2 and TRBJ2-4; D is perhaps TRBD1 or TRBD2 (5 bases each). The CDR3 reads CASLLTGLRLGEKNIQYF. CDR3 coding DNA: TGTGCCAGCCTTTTAACAGGTCTAAGGCTGGGGGAAAAAAACATTCAGTACTTC.